This is a list of T cell receptor beta chains from one sample in a study of blood T cell repertoires in COVID-19. The data were produced by immunoSEQ multiplex PCR, yet TCRdb's version contains in-frame clones alone and is incomplete. The sample gives roughly 83,000 clones, approximately 85% of which show up once; roughly 8% is in the top ten. Sequencing was carried out using peripheral blood. The receptors were gathered from a man over 45 with active COVID-19. The CDR3 runs from the conserved cysteine through the conserved F or W. The D gene is left open where the match is weak. The size field is filled for only some rows; it gives once, few, many or a size class.

TRBV3-1/TRBV3-2	-	TRBJ2-7	-	TGTGCCAGCAGCCCAGGGGACCTTAGTGTGTACGAGCAGTACTTC	CASSPGDLSVYEQYF
TRBV7-8	-	TRBJ2-7	TRBD2	TGTGCCAGCAGCCCCGGGGGGTACGGGAATTTAGGCGAGCAGTACTTC	CASSPGGYGNLGEQYF
TRBV19	-	TRBJ1-5	-	TGTGCCAGTAGCCCCCGGCAGGGAGGTCAGCCCCAGCATTTT	CASSPRQGGQPQHF
TRBV19	-	TRBJ1-3	-	TGTGCCAGTAGTGAGTGGTCTTCCTCTGGAAACACCATATATTTT	CASSEWSSSGNTIYF
TRBV15	-	TRBJ2-7	TRBD2	TGTGCCACCAGCAGGGACCGGGAGGACGAGCAGTACTTC	CATSRDREDEQYF
TRBV28	-	TRBJ2-1	-	TGTGCCAGCAGTGGTTGGGGGAGGTCCTACAATGAGCAGTTCTTC	CASSGWGRSYNEQFF
TRBV28	-	TRBJ1-2	-	TGTGCCAGCAGCCGCCTGATACAGGGTGGCTACACCTTC	CASSRLIQGGYTF
TRBV14	few	TRBJ2-7	TRBD2	TGTGCCAGCAGCCAAGTAGTTAGCGGGAACCGGGACGAGCAGTACTTC	CASSQVVSGNRDEQYF
TRBV28	-	TRBJ1-1	TRBD1	TGTGCCAGCGCCCGGGACAGCCAAGCTTTCTTT	CASARDSQAFF
TRBV9	-	TRBJ1-5	-	TGTGCCAGCAGCGTAGGTCCCGGGACAAATCAGCCCCAGCATTTT	CASSVGPGTNQPQHF
TRBV5-6	-	TRBJ2-3	TRBD2	TGTGCCAGCAGCTTGCTAGCGGGGAAGGGTACGCAGTATTTT	CASSLLAGKGTQYF
TRBV6-2/TRBV6-3	-	TRBJ2-1	TRBD1	TGTGCCAGCAGCACCACCGGGACAGGCTCCTACAATGAGCAGTTCTTC	CASSTTGTGSYNEQFF
TRBV7-2	-	TRBJ2-2	-	TGTGCCAGCGGCAGGGCCACCGGGGAGCTGTTTTTT	CASGRATGELFF
TRBV13	-	TRBJ2-3	-	TGTGCCAGCCTGGGCGGGACAGATACGCAGTATTTT	CASLGGTDTQYF
TRBV7-9	few	TRBJ2-3	-	TGTGCCAGCAGCTCCCTCGGGAGCACAGATACGCAGTATTTT	CASSSLGSTDTQYF
TRBV18	-	TRBJ2-7	TRBD1	TGTGCCAGCTCACCACGACAGGGGCGATTCTACGAGCAGTACTTC	CASSPRQGRFYEQYF
TRBV9	-	TRBJ2-3	TRBD1	TGTGCCAGCAGCGTAGGCGGTATAGGGACAGGGGGCACAGATACGCAGTATTTT	CASSVGGIGTGGTDTQYF
TRBV27	-	TRBJ2-7	TRBD1	TGTGCCAGCAGTTTAAAGCCACAGGGGTCCTACGAGCAGTACTTC	CASSLKPQGSYEQYF
TRBV19	once	TRBJ1-6	-	TGTGCCAGTAGTATTGAGGGTTACAATTCACCCCTCCACTTT	CASSIEGYNSPLHF
TRBV12-1	-	TRBJ1-1	-	TGTGCCAGCAACTGGGACAAGGACACTGAAGCTTTCTTT	CASNWDKDTEAFF
TRBV5-1	few	TRBJ1-4	TRBD1	TGCGCCAGCAGCGGAACCGGGACAGGGCTAGAAAAACTGTTTTTT	CASSGTGTGLEKLFF
TRBV2	-	TRBJ1-1	-	TGTGCCACCTCAGGGTTCTCGAACACTGAAGCTTTCTTT	CATSGFSNTEAFF
TRBV6-5	-	TRBJ1-1	TRBD1	TGTGCCAGCAGTTCCCGGACAGGACGGAACACTGAAGCTTTCTTT	CASSSRTGRNTEAFF
TRBV5-1	-	TRBJ2-5	TRBD2	TGCGCCAGCAGCTTAGCGGGGCTGCAAGAGACCCAGTACTTC	CASSLAGLQETQYF
TRBV24-1	-	TRBJ2-7	TRBD1	TGTGCCACCAGTGATGGGACAGCCTACGAGCAGTACTTC	CATSDGTAYEQYF
TRBV4-3	-	TRBJ2-7	TRBD1	TGCGCCAGCAGCCAAAACATAGGGGCCGGGACAGGGGGGACCTACGAGCAGTACTTC	CASSQNIGAGTGGTYEQYF
TRBV28	-	TRBJ1-2	TRBD1	TGTGCCAGCAGCCGGGACAGTTTAGGCTATGGCTACACCTTC	CASSRDSLGYGYTF
TRBV9	few	TRBJ2-3	-	TGTGCCAGCAGCGTAGAGGATGTCGGCCCTTCCCGCCGAGGTACGCAGTATTTT	CASSVEDVGPSRRGTQYF
TRBV4-3	once	TRBJ2-3	TRBD2	TGCGCCAGCAGCCAAGAACCCGCGGGAGGTGCAGATACGCAGTATTTT	CASSQEPAGGADTQYF
TRBV7-2	-	TRBJ2-1	-	TGTGCCAGCAGCCCCTCGCGGAACCGCCTATCCTACAATGAGCAGTTCTTC	CASSPSRNRLSYNEQFF
TRBV7-2	once	TRBJ2-5	TRBD1	TGTGCCAGCAGCTTAGCGGGGACAGGCCGCCGGAAGACCCAGTACTTC	CASSLAGTGRRKTQYF
TRBV4-3	-	TRBJ2-7	TRBD2	TGCGCCAGCAGCCAAGACCGAACTAGCGGGTCCTGGTCCTACGAGCAGTACTTC	CASSQDRTSGSWSYEQYF
TRBV28	-	TRBJ2-7	TRBD2	TGTGCCAGCAGGAGGGAGCGGGGAGGTTCTTACTACGAGCAGTACTTC	CASRRERGGSYYEQYF
TRBV12-3/TRBV12-4	-	TRBJ2-5	-	TGTGCCAGCACCTCGCCACCGGAAGAGACCCAGTACTTC	CASTSPPEETQYF
TRBV4-1	-	TRBJ2-2	TRBD2	TGCGCCAGCAGCCCTAGCGGGGGGGCCCCCGGGGAGCTGTTTTTT	CASSPSGGAPGELFF
TRBV5-5	-	TRBJ2-2	TRBD1	TGTGCCAGCAGCTTCCGACAGGGGGCAGTTACCGGGGAGCTGTTTTTT	CASSFRQGAVTGELFF
TRBV4-3	-	TRBJ2-7	-	TGCGCCAGCAGCCCGGCCGGAGCAGGGTACGAGCAGTACTTC	CASSPAGAGYEQYF
TRBV6-5	-	TRBJ1-2	-	TGTGCCAGCAGCGCGACGCGGGGGGCATATGGCTACACCTTC	CASSATRGAYGYTF
TRBV5-6	-	TRBJ2-5	TRBD1	TGTGCCAGCAGCTCACTGACAGGGTGGGCGGAAGAGACCCAGTACTTC	CASSSLTGWAEETQYF
TRBV7-9	once	TRBJ2-1	TRBD2	TGTGCCAGCAGTTTTAGCGGGGATCACAATGAGCAGTTCTTC	CASSFSGDHNEQFF